The 17 T cell receptor beta chains below were found in one sample sequenced in a study of cytomegalovirus exposure and HLA in healthy donors. The PCR made use of 60 Vbeta and 13 Jbeta primers. Measured with immunoSEQ multiplex PCR; TCRdb has only the in-frame clones, and not every one. This sample carries some 70,000 clones, 60% to 85% of them seen once, and the ten largest clones take roughly 5%. The sample taken for sequencing was PBMCs. All receptors come from a male donor in good health and CMV-seropositive.

The chain is built from TRBV30 and TRBJ2-7; 10 positions match TRBD2. Germline loops: CDR1 GTSNPN, CDR2 SVGIG (reference sequence). The CDR3 consists of 14 residues. V lost 2 bases to trimming and J lost 9 bases; unmatched junction nucleotides: 10. CDR3 bases: TGTGCCTGGAGTAGTGGAGCGGGGGGGATGATGCAGTACTTC. This translates into CAWSSGAGGMMQYF.

This chain joins TRBV5-6 and TRBJ1-2; 8 nucleotides agree with TRBD1. The germline gives CDR1 SGHDT, CDR2 YYEEEE. CDR3 length equals 13 residues. J gave up 7 bases and V 1 base, and 3 bases lay outside the gene matches. The DNA for the CDR3 is TGTGCCAGCAGCTTGCACAGGGGGGTTGGCTACACCTTC. Translating gives CASSLHRGVGYTF.

The chain links TRBV19 to TRBJ1-3, with 8 nucleotides matching TRBD1. Trimming cost V 5 bases and J 0 bases; bases outside gene matches: 3. Per germline, CDR1 LNHDA and CDR2 SQIVND (reference sequence). The CDR3 runs 15 residues. CDR3 loop: CASSRTGNSGNTIYF. DNA of the CDR3: TGTGCCAGTAGTCGGACAGGGAACTCTGGAAACACCATATATTTT.

This chain uses TRBV5-4 with TRBJ2-3; 13 bases match TRBD2. The CDR3 spans 16 residues. V dropped 4 bases and J dropped 3; count of bases not matched to a gene: 5. The germline gives CDR1 SGHNT, CDR2 YYREEE (reference sequence). CDR3 region: CASSRPTSGGTDTQYF. The CDR3 DNA follows: TGTGCCAGCAGCCGCCCGACTAGCGGGGGGACAGATACGCAGTATTTT.

V usage is TRBV5-1 and J usage is TRBJ2-3; the D gene is possibly TRBD2 (5 bases). Germline-derived CDR1 and CDR2 are SGHRS and YFSETQ. This CDR3 has 16 residues. V lost 4 bases to trimming and J lost 1 base, with 16 bases between them. The CDR3 bases are TGCGCCAGCAGCCCTGGCGGGTCAGGAGGCACAGATACGCAGTATTTT. Translating gives CASSPGGSGGTDTQYF.

This chain joins TRBV12-5 and TRBJ2-1; 7 bases are shared with TRBD1. This CDR3 has 12 amino acids. With 6 bases clipped from V and 9 bases from J, the junction kept 5 bases outside the gene matches. The germline V gene encodes CDR1 LGHNT and CDR2 FRNRAP. The CDR3 spells CASGQTGFEQFF. CDR3 DNA: TGTGCTAGTGGGCAGACAGGGTTTGAGCAGTTCTTC.

The chain recombines TRBV6-5 with TRBJ1-5, with D unclear. Germline V gene sequence: CDR1 MNHEY, CDR2 SVGAGI. The CDR3 runs 16 residues. V shed 0 bases and J shed 0 bases, with 9 bases lying between them. This chain's CDR3 is CASSYSGPYSNQPQHF. CDR3 DNA sequence: TGTGCCAGCAGTTACTCGGGCCCTTATAGCAATCAGCCCCAGCATTTT.

In this sample, this clone turned up once. The chain recombines TRBV27 with TRBJ1-2, with 10 positions matching TRBD1. The ends lost 2 bases at V and 5 bases at J; junction bases unmatched: 8. The CDR3 sequence is 16 residues long. In germline, CDR1 is MNHEY, CDR2 SMNVEV (reference sequence). The CDR3 DNA is TGTGCCAGCAGTTTAAGGGGACAGGGGATGGGTTATGGCTACACCTTC. Its translation is CASSLRGQGMGYGYTF.

Of note for this clone: The junction departs from the called germline gene at one end, perhaps through a read error. The J gene is TRBJ2-7, the V gene TRBV7-7, with D perhaps matching TRBD1 (6 bases). Germline V gives CDR1 SSHAT, CDR2 FNYEAQ (reference sequence). This CDR3 is built from 15 residues. CDR3 sequence reads: CASSPTEQGIYEQYF. CDR3 DNA: TGTGCTAGCAGCCCGACTGAACAGGGAATCTACGAGCAGTACTTC.

CDR3 amino acids: CASSEATGGSSPLHF. The CDR3 nucleotides read TGTGCCAGCAGTGAAGCAACAGGGGGCAGTTCACCCCTCCACTTT. The chain uses TRBV2 and TRBJ1-6; 9 bases align to TRBD1. Trimming cost V 0 bases and J 9 bases; bases outside gene matches: 3. This CDR3 is built from 15 residues. Germline V gene sequence: CDR1 SNHLY, CDR2 FYNNEI.

This chain links TRBV6-4 with TRBJ2-5; 15 bases are a match to TRBD2. Germline values: CDR1 MRHNA, CDR2 SNTAGT. V dropped 4 bases and J dropped 4; count of bases not matched to a gene: 1. This CDR3 is 15 amino acids long. The CDR3 sequence is CASSGTSGGAETQYF. In nucleotides, the CDR3 is TGTGCCAGCAGTGGGACTAGCGGGGGGGCAGAGACCCAGTACTTC.

This sequence joins TRBV27 and TRBJ2-7, with 8 bases that match TRBD1. CDR1 is MNHEY and CDR2 is SMNVEV in the germline V gene (reference sequence). There are 13 residues in the CDR3. With 8 bases clipped from V and 3 bases from J, the junction kept 6 bases outside the gene matches. In DNA, the CDR3 is TGTGCCAGCGGCCTCGACAGGGGCTACGAGCAGTACTTC. Encoded protein: CASGLDRGYEQYF.

This clone was counted only a few times. V is TRBV2 and J is TRBJ2-7, with D unresolved. The length of the CDR3 is 13 residues. Trimming took 2 bases from V and 5 from J, leaving 10 bases between them. Germline loops: CDR1 SNHLY, CDR2 FYNNEI. The CDR3 coding sequence is TGTGCCAGCAGTGAACGGGTGTTCAACGAGCAGTACTTC. As protein: CASSERVFNEQYF.

The table lists this clone with a few counts. This chain uses TRBV5-6 with TRBJ1-1; weak D call: TRBD1 (5 bases). V was pared by 3 bases and J by 3 bases, with 12 bases between. Germline V gene lookup returns CDR1 SGHDT and CDR2 YYEEEE. This CDR3 contains 14 residues. The CDR3 region is CASSWGGAYTEAFF. The DNA of the CDR3 is TGTGCCAGCAGCTGGGGTGGGGCCTACACTGAAGCTTTCTTT. The full variable domain, completed using reference TRBV5-6 and TRBJ1-1, is DAGVTQSPTHLIKTRGQQVTLRCSPKSGHDTVSWYQQALGQGPQFIFQYYEEEERQRGNFPDRFSGHQFPNYSSELNVNALLLGDSALYLCASSWGGAYTEAFFGQGTRLTVV.

This clone was counted a few times. The gene calls are TRBV19 and TRBJ2-1; D may be TRBD2 (6 bases). The germline gives CDR1 LNHDA, CDR2 SQIVND (reference sequence). V shed 7 bases and J shed 7 bases, with 14 bases lying between them. The CDR3 is made up of 13 amino acids. This CDR3 is CASKALGGNEQFF. The CDR3 coding sequence is TGTGCCAGTAAGGCCCTGGGGGGAAATGAGCAGTTCTTC.

This clone was recorded once. The J gene is TRBJ2-5, the V gene TRBV13; 9 positions agree with TRBD2. The V gene end was trimmed by 2 bases and the J gene end by 5 bases; junction bases not matched to a gene: 6. This CDR3 contains 15 residues. Germline loops: CDR1 PRHDT, CDR2 FYEKMQ (reference sequence). The CDR3 region has the DNA TGTGCCAGCAGCTTAAAAGCGGGGGGCCGTGAGACCCAGTACTTC. It is translated as CASSLKAGGRETQYF.

CDR3 bases: TGTGCCATCAGTGAGTCCGAGATCCTCAATCAGCCCCAGCATTTT. Protein sequence: CAISESEILNQPQHF. The chain uses TRBV10-3 and TRBJ1-5; D gene uncertain. The V gene's germline CDR1 is ENHRY and CDR2 SYGVKD. V gave up 0 bases and J gave up 3 bases, with 9 bases separating them. The CDR3 covers 15 residues.